Each of the 6 T cell receptor beta chains below was sequenced from the same sample in a study of OX40 agonist ivuxolimab in advanced cancers. Here immunoSEQ multiplex PCR was the method, and the copy in TCRdb shows in-frame clones only, minus some. The data contain nearly 80,000 clones, roughly 81% of them singletons. The starting material was CD4+ or CD8+ T cells sorted from blood, obtained in a trial of the OX40 agonist ivuxolimab. The receptors were gathered from an adult with an advanced solid tumor such as melanoma, head and neck, liver or kidney cancer.

V and J are TRBV18 and TRBJ2-3; D remains unclear. The CDR3 extends over 16 amino acids. V shed 0 bases and J shed 0 bases, with 10 bases lying between them. From germline, CDR1 is KGHSH and CDR2 LQKENI. The CDR3: CASSPPTFTSTDTQYF. CDR3 bases: TGTGCCAGCTCACCACCGACATTTACTAGCACAGATACGCAGTATTTT.

This chain connects TRBV7-2 to TRBJ2-7; D possibly corresponds to TRBD1 (6 bases). Germline loops: CDR1 SGHTA, CDR2 FQGNSA. There are 17 residues in the CDR3. V lost 5 bases and J 4 bases, leaving 24 bases between the germline ends. The CDR3 DNA sequence: TGTGCCAGCAGCCGCCAGGTCGGGACACGGAACCTATACGAGCAGTACTTC. This encodes CASSRQVGTRNLYEQYF.

This sequence joins TRBV2 and TRBJ1-2; TRBD1 agrees at 9 bases. The CDR3 spans 14 residues. The V segment lost 8 bases and the J segment 7 bases; nucleotides outside the gene matches: 11. Germline V gives CDR1 SNHLY, CDR2 FYNNEI. The CDR3, as DNA: TGTGCCAGCGGAAGAAAGGGACAGGGATTTGGCTACACCTTC. Residues: CASGRKGQGFGYTF.

The chain is built from TRBV5-5 and TRBJ2-5, with 7 positions matching TRBD1. This CDR3 comprises 14 residues. V shed 4 bases, J shed 3 bases, and the junction held 6 bases outside the gene matches. Germline CDR1 reads SGHKS; CDR2 reads YYEKEE (reference sequence). CDR3 bases: TGTGCCAGCAGCCGAACAGGGGTCGAAGAGACCCAGTACTTC. Translated, it gives CASSRTGVEETQYF.

At least ten counts were recorded for this clone. The CDR3 sequence is CASSPGVNYGYTF. The CDR3 coding sequence is TGCGCCAGCAGCCCGGGTGTCAACTATGGCTACACCTTC. The chain joins TRBV5-1 to TRBJ1-2; D remains unclear. CDR1 and CDR2 from the germline V gene are SGHRS and YFSETQ. V was cut by 4 bases and J by 2 bases, with 9 bases left in between. The CDR3 totals 13 residues.

The chain has TRBV5-1 and TRBJ1-1; 9 bases are shared with TRBD1. Per germline, CDR1 SGHRS and CDR2 YFSETQ. V trimming: 3 bases; J trimming: 1 base; junction bases outside the gene matches: 4. The CDR3 sequence is 15 residues long. The DNA for the CDR3 is TGCGCCAGCAGCTCATTGGGACAGGGGAACACTGAAGCTTTCTTT. Its translation is CASSSLGQGNTEAFF.